This T cell receptor (beta chain) was captured by sequencing in a study of blood T cell repertoires in COVID-19. Across the whole study: The United States, Italy and Spain supplied acute and convalescent COVID-19 samples.

In the original processing: Reference gene primer amplification gave estimated nucleated cell counts. TCRdb's table, derived via immunoSEQ multiplex PCR, lists solely in-frame clones and lacks some. Clone size and V and J calls were adopted from that table, with D and trimming inferred from the DNA. The sample lists fewer than 300,000 clones, 80% to 95% occurring once. This CDR3 is built from 14 residues. CDR1 is SNHLY and CDR2 is FYNNEI in the germline V gene. Trimming took 7 bases from V and 4 from J; bases not matched to a gene: 7. The count of this clone is one. Patients of the Seattle cohort, enrolled during active infection, were followed longitudinally.

The chain combines TRBV2 with TRBJ2-5; 9 positions agree with TRBD1. The specimen sequenced was peripheral blood. The clonotype comes from a woman in her 30s with COVID-19, enrolled during active disease. Here the CDR3 DNA reads TGTGCCAGCAACTACAGGGGGCCCGGAGAGACCCAGTACTTC. Amino acid sequence: CASNYRGPGETQYF.